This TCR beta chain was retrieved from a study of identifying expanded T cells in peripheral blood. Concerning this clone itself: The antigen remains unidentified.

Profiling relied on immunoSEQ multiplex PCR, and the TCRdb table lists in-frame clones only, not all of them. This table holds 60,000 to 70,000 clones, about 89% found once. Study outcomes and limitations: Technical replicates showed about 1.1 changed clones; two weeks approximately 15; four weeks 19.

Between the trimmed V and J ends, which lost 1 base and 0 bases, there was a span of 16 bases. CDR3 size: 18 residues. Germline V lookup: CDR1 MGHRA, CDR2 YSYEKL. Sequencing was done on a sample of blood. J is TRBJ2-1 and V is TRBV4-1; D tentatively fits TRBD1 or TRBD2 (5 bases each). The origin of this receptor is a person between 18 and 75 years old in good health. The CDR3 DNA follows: TGCGCCAGCAGCCAAGGCTCCCCGGGACGCAGCTCCTACAATGAGCAGTTCTTC. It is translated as CASSQGSPGRSSYNEQFF.